These 11 T cell receptor beta chains were all obtained from the same sample, sequenced in a study of human T cells and chemical hapten exposure. Unfractionated whole blood served as the source for total RNA extraction. A single record per CDR3 protein comes from TCRdb applying MiXCR to the 5' RACE reads. The sample lists under 150,000 distinct CDR3 sequences, roughly 19% occurring once. Receptor source: a human donor in good health.

The genes are TRBV18 and TRBJ2-7, with 8 bases matching TRBD1. The CDR3 spans 16 residues. The trim removed 0 bases at V and 2 bases at J, leaving 6 bases unmatched. Per the germline V gene, CDR1 is KGHSH and CDR2 is LQKENI. CDR3 coding DNA: TGTGCCAGCTCACCACCGGAAGGGACAGGTACCTACGAGCAGTACTTC. Protein product: CASSPPEGTGTYEQYF.

The rearrangement uses TRBV5-1 and TRBJ2-7, with D perhaps TRBD1 (6 bases). This CDR3 spans 14 amino acids. CDR1 is SGHRS and CDR2 is YFSETQ in the germline V gene. Trimming removed 4 bases from V and 3 bases from J, with 14 bases in between. Here the CDR3 reads CASSPGDTYYEQYF. Written as DNA, the CDR3 is TGCGCCAGCAGCCCAGGGGACACTTACTACGAGCAGTACTTC.

This clonotype was seen a handful of times. The chain couples TRBV20-1 to TRBJ2-7, with TRBD2 matching over 7 bases. The germline gives CDR1 DFQATT, CDR2 SNEGSKA (reference sequence). V shed 8 bases, J shed 4 bases, and the junction held 8 bases outside the gene matches. The CDR3 is 12 residues long. The CDR3 sequence: CSSRREGYEQYF. The CDR3 coding sequence is TGCAGTAGTCGGAGGGAGGGTTACGAGCAGTACTTC.

This clonotype showed up just a few times. This sequence joins TRBV19 and TRBJ2-1; D remains ambiguous. This CDR3 comprises 13 residues. Between the trimmed V and J ends, which lost 5 bases and 8 bases, there was a span of 13 bases. Germline lookup yields CDR1 LNHDA and CDR2 SQIVND (reference sequence). The CDR3, as DNA: TGTGCCAGTAGTTCCCAAGCGAGCCATGAGCAGTTCTTC. Translated, it gives CASSSQASHEQFF.

CDR3: CASSLRDDLYWDGYTF. The CDR3 DNA sequence: TGTGCCAGCAGCCTCCGGGACGATCTATACTGGGATGGCTACACCTTC. The chain couples TRBV7-9 to TRBJ1-2; perhaps TRBD1 as D (5 bases). Trimming pared 5 bases from V and 6 bases from J, leaving 22 bases between. Germline V gene lookup returns CDR1 SEHNR and CDR2 FQNEAQ (reference sequence). CDR3 length equals 16 residues.

The V call is TRBV3-1, the J call TRBJ2-5; tentatively, D is TRBD2 (6 bases). Germline CDR1 is LGHDT and CDR2 is YNNKEL (reference sequence). V was trimmed by 1 base and J by 4 bases, leaving 19 bases between them. The CDR3 is 17 amino acids. The CDR3 DNA sequence: TGTGCCAGCAGCCAAGCAATAAGAGGAGGGCTCCGAGAGACCCAGTACTTC. Its translation is CASSQAIRGGLRETQYF.

The rearrangement links TRBV24-1 to TRBJ1-2; no reliable D call. V lost 2 bases and J 7 bases, leaving 4 bases between the germline ends. Per the germline V gene, CDR1 is KGHDR and CDR2 is SFDVKD. The CDR3 spans 11 residues. CDR3 sequence (DNA): TGTGCCACCAGTGATTGGCGTGGCTACACCTTC. Protein sequence: CATSDWRGYTF.

This clonotype appeared many times. This chain links TRBV29-1 with TRBJ2-1; D perhaps matches TRBD1 (5 bases). V was clipped by 6 bases and J by 7 bases, with 16 bases between them. The CDR3 sequence is 13 residues long. Germline values: CDR1 SQVTM, CDR2 ANQGSEA. The CDR3 DNA reads TGCAGCGTCAGACAGAGTCAGTGGAATGAGCAGTTCTTC. Its protein is CSVRQSQWNEQFF.

The V call is TRBV15, the J call TRBJ1-4; 7 nucleotides match TRBD1. V lost 8 bases, J lost 5 bases, and 5 bases stayed unmatched. Germline lookup yields CDR1 LNHNV and CDR2 YYDKDF (reference sequence). The CDR3 is 13 residues long. The CDR3 bases are TGTGCCACCCTCGGACAGGAGAATGAAAAACTGTTTTTT. Residues: CATLGQENEKLFF.

This clonotype was detected a few times. This chain joins TRBV12-3 or TRBV12-4 and TRBJ2-2; no firm D call. V was pared by 5 bases and J by 2 bases, with 9 bases between. The CDR3 length is 14 residues. The CDR3 region is CASSPRINTGELFF. In DNA, the CDR3 is TGTGCCAGCAGTCCCCGCATTAACACCGGGGAGCTGTTTTTT.

This clonotype was counted only a few times. This sequence joins TRBV20-1 and TRBJ1-1; no definite D call. Trimming shortened V by 4 bases and J by 4 bases, and 28 bases separated the two germline ends. Germline V gives CDR1 DFQATT, CDR2 SNEGSKA (reference sequence). The CDR3 contains 18 residues. The CDR3 nucleotides read TGCAGTGCTACCCAAGGCGTGGCTGAGCGGCCCCTGGGCACTGAAGCTTTCTTT. Its translation is CSATQGVAERPLGTEAFF.